This entry is about one T cell receptor beta chain. Its target antigen remains unknown. Base qualities are missing; no much larger clone stands one base away. The source of the sample is a study of PD-L1 blockade in urothelial cancer (dated by TCRdb to about 2017). At the level of the whole study: Therapy was started around 2014 for all patients, and atezolizumab 1,200 mg was administered intravenously every 3 weeks. About 85% of the roughly 29 patients were identified as males with urothelial cancer of bladder origin, and a prior smoking history was reported by 18 of 29 patients. Patients had an ECOG performance status of 0 or 1 and had received between 0 and 3 prior chemotherapy regimens. Blood samples were analyzed at 3 weeks after treatment start (second dose) and at 6 weeks after treatment start. Blood samples gave a median of around 130,000 T cells and approximately 81,000 unique TCRs, with a median clonality of roughly 0.081. Somatic, immune and clinical correlates of response to PD-L1 blockade with atezolizumab in urothelial cancer were the focus of an exploratory multi-omic analysis. Pretreatment tumor samples, along with matched peripheral blood serially collected before and after atezolizumab treatment, were subjected to TCR sequencing. Durable clinical benefit was defined as progression-free survival longer than 6 months, and TCR features were also tested against progression-free and overall survival. In the same patients, whole exome sequencing and RNA sequencing of pretreatment tumors were performed in addition to TCR sequencing. Durable clinical benefit was achieved by nine patients but not by the remaining 20. Around 30 patients had pretreatment blood TCR-seq, some 25 had at least one posttreatment blood collection, and some 25 had tumor TCR-seq.

To estimate absolute template abundance from read counts, synthetic TCR analog templates were spiked into each PCR. Using the immunoSEQ assay, TCRbeta CDR3 regions were amplified from genomic DNA with bias-controlled V and J gene primers. Rearranged TCRbeta segments were sequenced at approximately 20X coverage. As for how the authors treated the data: Sequencing errors were corrected by clustering, and CDR3s were annotated against IMGT so that V, D and J genes could be assigned. Downstream analyses used only productive TCRbeta rearrangements, leaving out any out-of-frame or stop-codon sequences. Clonality was calculated as one minus the Shannon entropy normalized by the log of the number of unique productive sequences. Clones differing between time points or between blood and tumor were identified by Fisher's exact test with Benjamini-Hochberg correction at adjusted p below 0.01. Here the immuneACCESS table is served through TCRdb, limited to in-frame sequences with V and J called. Missing clones are a known gap in these copies; in checked studies unresolved V genes cover under half, and the rest lacks a known reason. Clone size and V and J calls were adopted from that table, with D and trimming inferred from the DNA. The sample table shows about 56,000 clones, and roughly 85% are seen once. About a sixth of the sample is held by the ten biggest clonotypes.

The time point label, as the study defines it: pretreatment peripheral blood. The cohort included under 35 patients with locally advanced or metastatic urothelial carcinoma who were treated at Memorial Sloan Kettering on a trial protocol. Peripheral blood mononuclear cells were collected pretreatment and during treatment, with between 1 and 8 total time points per patient. The Qiagen DNeasy Blood extraction kit was used to purify genomic DNA from total PBMCs and tumor samples. Collected pretreatment and during treatment, PBMCs were isolated and stored as previously described. Overall study results and their limits: At 3 weeks after the start of treatment, tumor-associated TCR clones in peripheral blood had expanded more in patients with durable benefit (n of about 21, p = 0.022). Improved progression-free and overall survival was found to be associated with pretreatment peripheral blood TCR clonality below the median. Small sample size (n of about 29) and many exploratory analyses mean the results are intended to be hypothesis-generating.

The clonotype comes from an older man with urothelial cancer. The sequences come from PBMCs, collected around atezolizumab (anti-PD-L1) treatment.

The CDR3 protein is CATSRDLAGGEYEQYF. In nucleotides, the sequence is TGTGCCACCAGCAGAGATCTCGCGGGAGGAGAATACGAGCAGTACTTC. Rearrangement joined TRBV15 to TRBJ2-7; the junction holds 8 bases that match TRBD2. Trimming takes 0 bases off V and 4 bases off J; junction bases not matched to a gene: 8. Looking up the germline V gene (reference sequence) yields CDR1 LNHNV and CDR2 YYDKDF. From the cysteine through the phenylalanine, the CDR3 covers 16 amino acids. Left in the record is the CDR3 DNA by itself, 48 bases read in frame from the first base.